This is a list of T cell receptor beta chains from one sample in a study of shared clonotypes between healthy human individuals. The data were produced by immunoSEQ multiplex PCR, yet TCRdb's version contains in-frame clones alone and is incomplete. The table has around 530,000 clones, around three quarters seen once; the top ten hold 9.5% to 15%. What was sequenced was PBMCs. These TCRs come from a woman in her thirties or forties in good health. Some clones in this sample may be carry-over from other donors' samples. CDR3s include the opening cysteine and the closing phenylalanine or tryptophan. The D gene is left open where the match is weak. Expanded clones are given a class, and other clones once, few, many or no size at all.

v_gene	j_gene	d_gene	abundance	CDR3aa	CDR3nt
TRBV6-5	TRBJ2-7	TRBD1	medium-sized	CASSYGTPGGSYEQYF	TGTGCCAGCAGTTACGGGACCCCAGGGGGCTCCTACGAGCAGTACTTC
TRBV11-1	TRBJ1-1	NA	NA	CASSLEGVTTEAFF	TGTGCCAGCAGCTTAGAGGGAGTTACCACTGAAGCTTTCTTT
TRBV27	TRBJ2-7	NA	NA	CASSLGQLHYEQYF	TGTGCCAGCAGTTTGGGCCAGTTACACTACGAGCAGTACTTC
TRBV29-1	TRBJ2-7	NA	NA	CSVESGDYEQYF	TGCAGCGTTGAGTCCGGGGACTACGAGCAGTACTTC
TRBV5-1	TRBJ2-1	NA	NA	CASSLAIRVDEQFF	TGCGCCAGCAGCTTGGCCATTAGGGTGGATGAGCAGTTCTTC
TRBV5-1	TRBJ1-4	NA	NA	CASSVEGRPIEKLFF	TGCGCCAGCAGCGTAGAGGGACGGCCTATTGAAAAACTGTTTTTT
TRBV10-3	TRBJ2-1	TRBD2	NA	CATHPGGHNGGEQFF	TGTGCCACCCACCCGGGAGGTCACAACGGTGGGGAGCAGTTCTTC
TRBV20-1	TRBJ1-1	NA	NA	CSAPRTAEAFF	TGCAGTGCCCCTCGGACGGCTGAAGCTTTCTTT
TRBV30	TRBJ2-7	NA	NA	CAWSQAPYEQYF	TGTGCCTGGAGTCAGGCACCCTACGAGCAGTACTTC
TRBV9	TRBJ1-2	NA	NA	CASSAAQKSTSNYGYTF	TGTGCCAGCAGCGCAGCCCAGAAGTCGACCTCCAACTATGGCTACACCTTC
TRBV11-3	TRBJ2-5	NA	NA	CASSPAQGNQETQYF	TGTGCCAGCAGCCCAGCCCAGGGAAACCAAGAGACCCAGTACTTC
TRBV6-5	TRBJ1-4	TRBD1	NA	CASSYSAGTGEKLFF	TGTGCCAGCAGTTACTCGGCAGGGACAGGTGAAAAACTGTTTTTT
TRBV28	TRBJ1-6	TRBD1	NA	CASSSIGTGRNSPLHF	TGTGCCAGCAGTTCGATCGGGACAGGGCGTAATTCACCCCTCCACTTT
TRBV7-9	TRBJ2-6	TRBD1	NA	CASSLDRGRSGANVLTF	TGTGCCAGCAGCTTAGACAGGGGGCGCAGTGGGGCCAACGTCCTGACTTTC
TRBV28	TRBJ2-7	TRBD2	NA	CASSPGTSGSSYEQYF	TGTGCCAGCAGTCCCGGGACTAGCGGGAGTTCCTACGAGCAGTACTTC
TRBV5-1	TRBJ2-3	NA	NA	CASSLAQSPSTDTQYF	TGCGCCAGCAGCTTGGCCCAGAGCCCTAGCACAGATACGCAGTATTTT
TRBV7-2	TRBJ2-1	NA	NA	CASSFGPNNEQFF	TGTGCCAGCAGCTTCGGCCCCAACAATGAGCAGTTCTTC
TRBV30	TRBJ1-1	NA	NA	CAWSADRGTEAFF	TGTGCCTGGAGTGCTGATAGGGGCACTGAAGCTTTCTTT
TRBV15	TRBJ2-5	NA	once	CATSRRDLETQYF	TGTGCCACCAGCAGGAGGGATCTAGAGACCCAGTACTTC
TRBV7-3	TRBJ1-2	TRBD1	NA	CASSLTGTGGGYTF	TGTGCCAGCAGCCTAACCGGGACAGGCGGTGGCTACACCTTC
TRBV28	TRBJ1-4	NA	NA	CASRGASMGEKLFF	TGTGCCAGCCGAGGGGCCAGTATGGGAGAAAAACTGTTTTTT
TRBV10-2	TRBJ2-1	NA	NA	CASSVGSAYNEQFF	TGCGCCAGCAGTGTCGGGAGCGCCTACAATGAGCAGTTCTTC
TRBV15	TRBJ2-6	TRBD1	NA	CATSRPLDRAGANVLTF	TGTGCCACCAGCAGACCTCTTGACAGGGCTGGGGCCAACGTCCTGACTTTC
TRBV7-2	TRBJ2-1	NA	NA	CASSIHRRGAGNNEQFF	TGTGCCAGCAGCATCCACCGCCGAGGGGCGGGGAACAATGAGCAGTTCTTC
TRBV7-3	TRBJ2-1	NA	NA	CASSLMAGISNEQFF	TGTGCCAGCAGCTTAATGGCGGGAATTTCCAATGAGCAGTTCTTC
TRBV9	TRBJ2-2	NA	few	CASSVAGAGTNTGELFF	TGTGCCAGCAGCGTGGCTGGGGCAGGGACCAACACCGGGGAGCTGTTTTTT